This passage covers 15 T cell receptor beta chains from one sample sequenced in a study of blood T cells in healthy people across ages. A second PCR, run for about 7 to 11 cycles, used a sample-barcoded 5' primer plus a J-beta primer mix. TCRdb itself ran the 5' RACE reads through MiXCR, one entry per CDR3 protein. In the table there are 1.5 million to 2 million distinct CDR3 sequences, around 50% of which are singletons. Specimen: blood. Receptors originate from a woman between 35 and 50 years old in good health.

This sequence joins TRBV6-1 and TRBJ2-1, with 9 positions matching TRBD2. This CDR3 contains 16 residues. Trimming at V came to 4 bases and at J to 10 bases, leaving 14 bases not matched to a gene. Germline-derived CDR1 and CDR2 are MNHNS and SASEGT. CDR3 protein: CASSVLSGGDGGEQFF. CDR3 nucleotide sequence: TGTGCCAGCAGTGTCCTTAGCGGGGGCGACGGAGGCGAGCAGTTCTTC.

In this sample, this clonotype turned up a few times. The rearrangement links TRBV5-1 to TRBJ2-3; D is uncertain. Trimming pared 1 base from V and 5 bases from J, leaving 8 bases between. The CDR3 has 13 residues. Germline V CDR1 and CDR2: SGHRS, YFSETQ. CDR3: CASSLNVLDTQYF. CDR3 coding DNA: TGCGCCAGCAGCTTGAATGTCTTAGATACGCAGTATTTT.

This clonotype was detected only a few times. The chain links TRBV7-2 to TRBJ1-2, with D tentatively TRBD1 (5 bases). The germline CDR1 and CDR2 sequences are SGHTA and FQGNSA. V was shortened by 1 base and J by 2 bases, with 14 bases between the two germline ends. This CDR3 has 16 residues. The CDR3 DNA is TGTGCCAGCAGCTTAGTGGGACCGAGATTAAACTATGGCTACACCTTC. This codes for CASSLVGPRLNYGYTF.

This clonotype was recorded at least ten times. This rearrangement joins TRBV5-1 to TRBJ2-7, with TRBD2 matching 14 bases. The CDR3 extends over 16 amino acids. The V gene's germline CDR1 is SGHRS and CDR2 YFSETQ. Trimming removed 3 bases from V and 3 bases from J; junction bases left unmatched: 5. CDR3 nucleotide sequence: TGCGCCAGCAGCTCCCAGGGACTAGCGGGGGACTACGAGCAGTACTTC. Protein: CASSSQGLAGDYEQYF.

This clonotype was observed a few times. The CDR3 DNA sequence: TGTGGGGGGGAGTTAGCCAAAAACATTCAGTACTTC. Protein: CGGELAKNIQYF. J is TRBJ2-4 and V is TRBV28; D perhaps matches TRBD2 (6 bases). Germline assignment: CDR1 MDHEN and CDR2 SYDVKM. The CDR3 is 12 residues long.

This sequence joins TRBV11-2 and TRBJ1-4; TRBD1 matches at 11 bases. This CDR3 region has 16 residues. The V and J ends lost 4 bases and 8 bases, in that order; junction bases with no gene match: 9. Germline V CDR1 and CDR2: SGHAT, FQNNGV. Here the CDR3 reads CASSSDRTGGREKLFF. As DNA, the CDR3 is TGTGCCAGCAGCTCGGACCGGACAGGGGGCCGGGAAAAACTGTTTTTT.

This clonotype was observed a few times. The chain uses TRBV3-1 and TRBJ2-5; a weak D match, TRBD2 (7 bases). V shed 1 base and J shed 5 bases, with 14 bases lying between them. The V gene's germline CDR1 is LGHDT and CDR2 YNNKEL (reference sequence). The CDR3 is 15 amino acids. In nucleotides, the CDR3 is TGTGCCAGCAGCCAAGCGGGGAGGGGGTCGGAGACCCAGTACTTC. Protein product: CASSQAGRGSETQYF.

This chain uses TRBV15 with TRBJ2-7, with D possibly TRBD2 on 5 matching bases. With the DNA end fitting TRBJ2-5 better, the J assignment may be wrong. The CDR3 runs 13 residues. The germline gives CDR1 LNHNV, CDR2 YYDKDF (reference sequence). The CDR3 loop is CATSRRVGETQYF. Written as DNA, the CDR3 is TGTGCCACCAGCAGGAGGGTTGGAGAGACCCAGTACTTC.

The chain is built from TRBV9 and TRBJ2-7; 8 bases align to TRBD2. Germline CDR1 is SGDLS and CDR2 is YYNGEE. The CDR3 has 16 residues. Trimming removed 3 bases from V and 1 base from J; junction bases left unmatched: 9. This CDR3 is CASSARGGRGSYEQYF. CDR3 in DNA: TGTGCCAGCAGCGCTCGGGGGGGACGTGGGTCCTACGAGCAGTACTTC.

The rearrangement joins TRBV5-1 to TRBJ2-3; maybe TRBD1 (5 bases). Germline lookup yields CDR1 SGHRS and CDR2 YFSETQ. Trimming removed 0 bases at V and 5 bases at J, with 19 bases between. The CDR3 runs 17 residues. Here the CDR3 reads CASSLVRAGRPGDTQYF. In DNA, the CDR3 is TGCGCCAGCAGCTTGGTTAGGGCAGGGCGACCCGGAGATACGCAGTATTTT.

The gene calls are TRBV6-7 and TRBJ1-2; D is unresolved. TRBV6-7 is an ORF, and what it does is uncertain. The CDR3 spans 13 residues. V lost 0 bases and J lost 5, with 7 bases in between. CDR3 protein: CASSYSCFYGYTF. Written as DNA, the CDR3 is TGTGCCAGCAGTTACTCGTGTTTTTATGGCTACACCTTC.

The chain couples TRBV27 to TRBJ2-5, with D perhaps assigned TRBD1 or TRBD2 (5 bases each). The germline gives CDR1 MNHEY, CDR2 SMNVEV (reference sequence). Trimming took off 5 bases at V and 7 bases at J, with 17 bases between the two ends. The CDR3 has 14 amino acids. DNA for the CDR3: TGTGCCAGCAGTCCCAGGACAACGGCGGGGACCCAGTACTTC. It encodes CASSPRTTAGTQYF.

The CDR3 nucleotides are TGTGCCAGCAGTCTCCTCCTAGCGGGGGGGGCAGATACGCAGTATTTT. It yields the protein CASSLLLAGGADTQYF. The rearrangement joins TRBV6-1 to TRBJ2-3, with 12 bases lining up with TRBD2. CDR3 length: 16 residues. The V gene end was trimmed by 5 bases and the J gene end by 4 bases; junction bases not matched to a gene: 7. The germline CDR1 and CDR2 sequences are MNHNS and SASEGT.

This chain connects TRBV2 to TRBJ2-7; D not certain. Looked up from germline, CDR1 is SNHLY and CDR2 is FYNNEI. This CDR3 region has 14 residues. Between the trimmed V and J ends, which lost 3 bases and 2 bases, there was a span of 11 bases. The DNA of the CDR3 is TGTGCCAGCAGTGACCCGACCCCTCCCTACGAGCAGTACTTC. Translated: CASSDPTPPYEQYF. The whole variable domain, filled in from reference TRBV2 and TRBJ2-7, reads EPEVTQTPSHQVTQMGQEVILRCVPISNHLYFYWYRQILGQKVEFLVSFYNNEISEKSEIFDDQFSVERPDGSNFTLKIRSTKLEDSAMYFCASSDPTPPYEQYFGPGTRLTVT.

The chain employs TRBV7-8 and TRBJ2-1, with 12 nucleotides matching TRBD1. The V gene's germline CDR1 is SGHVS and CDR2 FQNEAQ. Trimming took 3 bases from V and 10 from J; bases not matched to a gene: 13. The CDR3 length is 17 residues. CDR3 sequence: CASSLTYGTGGPWEQFF. The CDR3, as DNA: TGTGCCAGCAGCTTGACATACGGGACAGGGGGCCCCTGGGAGCAGTTCTTC.